Listed below are T cell receptor beta chains from one sample, sequenced in a study of cytomegalovirus exposure and HLA in healthy donors. The protocol was immunoSEQ multiplex PCR, while the TCRdb copy is restricted to in-frame clones and leaves out a portion. The sample shows 130,000 to 150,000 clones, around 73% of them seen only once. The sequencing input was PBMCs. All receptors come from a human donor in good health. Each CDR3 is given with its conserved first and last residue. A D gene is named only where the DNA matches it firmly. Not every row has a clone size; where given, it reads once, few, many or a size class.

>TRBD1|TRBV27|.|TRBJ2-7
TGTGCCAGCAGCCTACGACAGGGGGGGGAGCAGTACTTC
CASSLRQGGEQYF
>.|TRBV4-2|.|TRBJ1-1
TGTGCCAGCAGCCAGGAGGGGCGAACTAGTGAAGCTTTCTTT
CASSQEGRTSEAFF
>.|TRBV5-1|.|TRBJ2-3
TGCGCCAGCAGCTTGGCCGAGGGAGGCACAGATACGCAGTATTTT
CASSLAEGGTDTQYF
>TRBD1|TRBV5-3|.|TRBJ2-7
TGTGCCAGAAGCTCAGGGGGCGGGACAGGGAGTTATGAGCAGTACTTC
CARSSGGGTGSYEQYF
>TRBD1|TRBV15|.|TRBJ2-7
TGTGCCACCAGCAGGCGGGACAGGGGGCGGCGGGAGCAGTACTTC
CATSRRDRGRREQYF
>.|TRBV6-1|.|TRBJ1-5
TGTGCCAGCAAACTCTTTAGCAATCAGCCCCAGCATTTT
CASKLFSNQPQHF
>.|TRBV5-5|.|TRBJ2-2
TGTGCCAGCAGCCTAATTGTCGGGGAGCTGTTTTTT
CASSLIVGELFF
>.|TRBV19|.|TRBJ2-7
TGTGCCAGTAGTATAGACCCAGGGGAGTACTACGAGCAGTACTTC
CASSIDPGEYYEQYF
>TRBD2|TRBV6-1|.|TRBJ2-1
TGTGCCAGCAGGGAAGGGACTAGCGGCAACAATGAGCAGTTCTTC
CASREGTSGNNEQFF
>.|TRBV4-1|few|TRBJ1-1
TGCGCCAGCAGCCACGTTCAAGGCGCGGACACTGAAGCTTTCTTT
CASSHVQGADTEAFF
>.|TRBV6-4|.|TRBJ2-1
TGTGCCAGCGGACCCGGGCACGACAGCGATGAGCAGTTCTTC
CASGPGHDSDEQFF
>.|TRBV4-1|.|TRBJ1-3
TGCGCCAGCAGCCAAGGTCTCCAGGGCTTCTCTGGAAACACCATATATTTT
CASSQGLQGFSGNTIYF
>.|TRBV5-1|.|TRBJ1-6
TGCGCCAGCAGCTTGGAAGACAGTAATTCACCCCTCCACTTT
CASSLEDSNSPLHF
>.|TRBV9|.|TRBJ2-4
TGTGCCAGCAGCGGATCGAGGAGGGACATTCAGTACTTC
CASSGSRRDIQYF
>.|TRBV27|.|TRBJ2-2
TGTGCCAGCAGTAACTTAAGGAACACCGGGGAGCTGTTTTTT
CASSNLRNTGELFF
>.|TRBV30|.|TRBJ2-7
TGTGCCGCCCAGGGGGGCGGGTACGAGCAGTACTTC
CAAQGGGYEQYF
>TRBD2|TRBV4-1|.|TRBJ2-3
TGCGCCAGCAGCCAAGGACCTAGCGGGAGTGATACGCAGTATTTT
CASSQGPSGSDTQYF
>.|TRBV15|.|TRBJ2-3
TGTGCCACCAGCTCGGGTGTCTACCACACAGATACGCAGTATTTT
CATSSGVYHTDTQYF
>TRBD2|TRBV7-9|few|TRBJ2-1
TGTGCCAGCAGCCCGGGGGGAACCAACCCCAATGAGCAGTTCTTC
CASSPGGTNPNEQFF
>.|TRBV7-9|.|TRBJ2-2
TGTGCCAGCAGCCTCGGCGGGGCGAACACCGGGGAGCTGTTTTTT
CASSLGGANTGELFF
>.|TRBV11-2|.|TRBJ1-6
TGTGCCAGCAGAGGGGGATCGCGCAATTCACCCCTCCACTTT
CASRGGSRNSPLHF
>.|TRBV29-1|.|TRBJ1-2
TGCAGCGTTGGGGAGCGACCGACTGGCTACACCTTC
CSVGERPTGYTF
>TRBD1|TRBV11-3|few|TRBJ1-5
TGTGCCAGCAGCTTCGGACAGGGCCAGCCCCAGCATTTT
CASSFGQGQPQHF
>.|TRBV28|.|TRBJ2-1
TGTGCCAGCAGAGGGCCAGGGCGGTCGGAGACCTACAATGAGCAGTTCTTC
CASRGPGRSETYNEQFF
>.|TRBV6-1|few|TRBJ2-5
TGTGCCAGCAGCGTGGACAGCTCCCGACAAGAGACCCAGTACTTC
CASSVDSSRQETQYF
>TRBD1|TRBV5-4|.|TRBJ2-6
TGTGCCAGCAGCACTCGGACAGGGGCGGGGGGGGCCAACGTCCTGACTTTC
CASSTRTGAGGANVLTF
>TRBD1|TRBV6-1|once|TRBJ1-5
TGTGCCAGCGTGGGACAGTATAGCAATCAGCCCCAGCATTTT
CASVGQYSNQPQHF
>TRBD2|TRBV27|once|TRBJ2-5
TGTGCCAGCAGTCGACTAGCGGGAGGGGGGGAGACCCAGTACTTC
CASSRLAGGGETQYF
>TRBD1|TRBV19|once|TRBJ1-1
TGTGCCAGTAGTATGGGTCAGGGGGCAAGGACTGAAGCTTTCTTT
CASSMGQGARTEAFF
>TRBD2|TRBV4-2|.|TRBJ2-7
TGTGCCAGCAGCCGGAGGGGAGGGCCGGGGTCTTACGAGCAGTACTTC
CASSRRGGPGSYEQYF
>TRBD1|TRBV27|.|TRBJ2-5
TGTGCCAGCAGTTTACGGACAGGGGGGGTCGGGGAGACCCAGTACTTC
CASSLRTGGVGETQYF
>TRBD2|TRBV29-1|.|TRBJ2-5
TGCAGCGTTGCTAGCGGGGGGGCTCGGGAGACCCAGTACTTC
CSVASGGARETQYF
>.|TRBV23-1|.|TRBJ2-7
TGCGCCAGCAGTCAATCTAACGGCGTAGCATTTCACGAGCAGTACTTC
CASSQSNGVAFHEQYF
>.|TRBV6-1|.|TRBJ2-3
TGTGCCAGCAGGGTACCGGGACATAGTATGGCGCAGTATTTT
CASRVPGHSMAQYF
>.|TRBV2|few|TRBJ1-4
TGTGCCAGCATGGCGGCCCTTGGCAGAAAACTGTTTTTT
CASMAALGRKLFF
>.|TRBV11-2|few|TRBJ1-1
TGTGCCAGCAGCAAAAGGACAATCTACACTGAAGCTTTCTTT
CASSKRTIYTEAFF
>TRBD1|TRBV5-6|.|TRBJ1-6
TGTGCCAGCAGCGACAGGGGCCTTTTTTCACCCCTCCACTTT
CASSDRGLFSPLHF
>TRBD1|TRBV30|.|TRBJ1-2
TGTGCCTTGGAAGGACAGGGGGCTGAAGGCTACACCTTC
CALEGQGAEGYTF
>.|TRBV7-2|once|TRBJ1-1
TGTGCCAGCAGCTACAGGTCGGGCACTGAAGCTTTCTTT
CASSYRSGTEAFF
>.|TRBV7-3|.|TRBJ2-7
TGTGCCAGCAGCTTATTCGCGGATTCCTACGAGCAGTACTTC
CASSLFADSYEQYF
>TRBD1|TRBV6-5|.|TRBJ2-5
TGTGCCAGCAGTTACTCTCACAGGGGGCGGAAGGAGACCCAGTACTTC
CASSYSHRGRKETQYF
>.|TRBV5-1|.|TRBJ1-1
TGCGCCAGCAGCTTTTTGGCAGACACTGAAGCTTTCTTT
CASSFLADTEAFF
>.|TRBV18|.|TRBJ1-6
TGTGCCAGCTCCACAGGGTCCCCTACCCTCCACTTT
CASSTGSPTLHF
>TRBD2|TRBV7-6|.|TRBJ2-3
TGTGCCAGCGGCCTAGCGGGGGGTCCAGATACGCAGTATTTT
CASGLAGGPDTQYF
>.|TRBV9|.|TRBJ2-1
TGTGCCAGCAGCGTAGTTGAGGGGGGGCCCAGCTCCTACAATGAGCAGTTCTTC
CASSVVEGGPSSYNEQFF
>TRBD2|TRBV5-1|once|TRBJ2-3
TGCGCCAGCAGCCAAGGGACTAGCCGCGATACGCAGTATTTT
CASSQGTSRDTQYF
>TRBD1|TRBV18|.|TRBJ1-2
TGTGCCAGCTCACGAACCGGGACAGGGGACGGCTACACCTTC
CASSRTGTGDGYTF
>TRBD2|TRBV7-8|.|TRBJ2-2
TGTGCCAGCAGCGTACACCGGACTAGCGGGGGGAACACCGGGGAGCTGTTTTTT
CASSVHRTSGGNTGELFF
>TRBD2|TRBV19|.|TRBJ2-7
TGTGCCAGTAGTCCCGGACTAGCGGGGGGTGACGATACTTACGAGCAGTACTTC
CASSPGLAGGDDTYEQYF
>TRBD2|TRBV2|.|TRBJ2-1
TGTGCCATCACAGAGTTAGCGGGGGACAATGAGCAGTTCTTC
CAITELAGDNEQFF
>.|TRBV28|.|TRBJ1-2
TGTGCCAGCAGATCGGGGTTGGCCTATGGCTACACCTTC
CASRSGLAYGYTF
>.|TRBV15|.|TRBJ2-5
TGTGCCACCAGCAGAGGACTTCTAAAAGGAGAGACCCAGTACTTC
CATSRGLLKGETQYF
>TRBD2|TRBV12-5|.|TRBJ2-1
TGTGCTAGTGGTCTTGGGACTAGCGGGCACAATGAGCAGTTCTTC
CASGLGTSGHNEQFF